Detailed here is one T cell receptor (beta chain). CDR1 and CDR2 (germline): KGHSH, LQKENI. The ends lost 0 bases at V and 6 bases at J; junction bases unmatched: 5. This CDR3 has 15 residues. Produced via immunoSEQ multiplex PCR; TCRdb's table is partial and in-frame only. The data hold roughly 160,000 clones, with more than 85% observed a single time. These data are taken from a study of blood T cell repertoires in COVID-19. The source is a woman between 45 and 65 years old who had recovered from COVID-19. Sequenced sample: PBMCs or T cells enriched from blood (not recorded which). The chain combines TRBV18 with TRBJ2-5; 9 bases map to TRBD2. The CDR3 sequence: CASSPPSGSGKTQYF. The CDR3 DNA reads TGTGCCAGCTCACCACCTAGCGGGAGTGGGAAGACCCAGTACTTC.